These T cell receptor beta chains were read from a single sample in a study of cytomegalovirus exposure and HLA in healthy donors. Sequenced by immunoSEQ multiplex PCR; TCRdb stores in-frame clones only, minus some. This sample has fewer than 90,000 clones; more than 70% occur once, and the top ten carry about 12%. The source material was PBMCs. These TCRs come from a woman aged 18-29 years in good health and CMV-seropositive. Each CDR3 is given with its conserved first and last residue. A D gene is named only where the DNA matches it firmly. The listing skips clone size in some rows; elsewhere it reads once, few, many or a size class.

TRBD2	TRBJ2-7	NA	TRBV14	CASSSGGLGYEQYF	TGTGCCAGCAGCAGCGGGGGATTAGGATACGAGCAGTACTTC
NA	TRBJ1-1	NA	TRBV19	CASSPRRENTEAFF	TGTGCCAGTAGTCCGAGGAGGGAGAACACTGAAGCTTTCTTT
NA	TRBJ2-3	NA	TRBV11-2	CASRLTGDTQYF	TGTGCCAGCAGATTAACAGGGGATACGCAGTATTTT
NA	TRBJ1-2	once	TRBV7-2	CASSPVGGRDGYTF	TGTGCCAGCAGCCCCGTAGGGGGGAGGGATGGCTACACCTTC
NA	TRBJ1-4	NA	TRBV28	CASSLSYIRSTNEKLFF	TGTGCCAGCAGTTTATCTTATATCAGGTCAACTAATGAAAAACTGTTTTTT
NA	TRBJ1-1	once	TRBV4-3	CASSQDWHNTEAFF	TGCGCCAGCAGCCAAGATTGGCATAACACTGAAGCTTTCTTT
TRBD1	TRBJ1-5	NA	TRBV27	CASSFRDRGQPQHF	TGTGCCAGCAGTTTCCGGGACAGGGGTCAGCCCCAGCATTTT
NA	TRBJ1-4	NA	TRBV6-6	CASSYKREGSEKLFF	TGTGCCAGCAGTTACAAAAGGGAGGGGAGTGAAAAACTGTTTTTT
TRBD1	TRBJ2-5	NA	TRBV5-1	CASRAGTGAQETQYF	TGCGCCAGCAGGGCCGGGACAGGGGCCCAAGAGACCCAGTACTTC
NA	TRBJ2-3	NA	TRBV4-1	CASSQTSDYTDTQYF	TGCGCCAGCAGCCAAACCAGCGATTACACAGATACGCAGTATTTT
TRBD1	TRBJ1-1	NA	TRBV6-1	CASNGQAMNTEAFF	TGTGCCAGCAATGGACAGGCCATGAACACTGAAGCTTTCTTT
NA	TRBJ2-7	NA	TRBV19	CASSSQAYYEQYF	TGTGCCAGTAGTAGTCAGGCTTACTACGAGCAGTACTTC
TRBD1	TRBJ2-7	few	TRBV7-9	CASSAQGAGEQYF	TGTGCCAGCAGCGCACAGGGGGCAGGCGAGCAGTACTTC
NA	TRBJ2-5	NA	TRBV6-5	CASSYGGETQYF	TGTGCCAGCAGTTACGGGGGGGAGACCCAGTACTTC
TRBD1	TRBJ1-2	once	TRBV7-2	CASSSGTGGRYGYTF	TGTGCCAGCAGCTCTGGGACAGGGGGGAGATATGGCTACACCTTC
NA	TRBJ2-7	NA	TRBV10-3	CATTNSYEQYF	TGTGCCACTACCAACTCCTACGAGCAGTACTTC
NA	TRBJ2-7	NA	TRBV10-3	CAISDRGSSYEQYF	TGTGCCATCAGTGACCGGGGGAGCTCCTACGAGCAGTACTTC
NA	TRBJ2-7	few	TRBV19	CASKGQIDSYEQYF	TGTGCCAGTAAGGGGCAGATAGATTCCTACGAGCAGTACTTC
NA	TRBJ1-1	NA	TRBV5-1	CASSLGNSLNTEAFF	TGCGCCAGCAGCTTGGGTAACAGTCTGAACACTGAAGCTTTCTTT
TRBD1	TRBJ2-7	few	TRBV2	CARTGTGNGEQYF	TGTGCCAGGACCGGGACAGGGAATGGCGAGCAGTACTTC
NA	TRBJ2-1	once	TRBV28	CASSLDREQFF	TGTGCCAGCAGTTTAGACAGGGAGCAGTTCTTC
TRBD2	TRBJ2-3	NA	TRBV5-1	CASSLSGGYDTQYF	TGCGCCAGCAGCTTGAGCGGGGGTTACGATACGCAGTATTTT
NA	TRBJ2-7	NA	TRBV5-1	CASSLLSGDGHSYEQYF	TGCGCCAGCAGCTTGTTGAGCGGAGACGGGCACTCCTACGAGCAGTACTTC
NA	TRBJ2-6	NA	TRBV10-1	CASSDFTGSSGANVLTF	TGCGCCAGCAGTGACTTCACGGGGAGCTCTGGGGCCAACGTCCTGACTTTC
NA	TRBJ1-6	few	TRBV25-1	CASSPREGNNSPLHF	TGTGCCAGCAGCCCCAGGGAGGGGAATAATTCACCCCTCCACTTT
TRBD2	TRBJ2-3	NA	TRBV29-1	CSVREAGGHTDTQYF	TGCAGCGTTCGAGAAGCGGGGGGCCACACAGATACGCAGTATTTT
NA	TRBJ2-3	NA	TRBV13	CASSFGQGLPDTQYF	TGTGCCAGCAGCTTCGGGCAGGGGCTCCCAGATACGCAGTATTTT
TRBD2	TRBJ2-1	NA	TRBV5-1	CASSGEGTHYNEQFF	TGCGCCAGCAGCGGGGAGGGGACTCACTACAATGAGCAGTTCTTC
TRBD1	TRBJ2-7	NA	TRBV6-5	CATSEGDRDEQYF	TGTGCCACCTCAGAGGGGGACAGGGACGAGCAGTACTTC
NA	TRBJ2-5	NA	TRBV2	CASSEAVREAETQYF	TGTGCCAGCAGTGAGGCGGTCAGGGAGGCAGAGACCCAGTACTTC
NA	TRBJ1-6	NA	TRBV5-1	CASSPQDQRDSPLHF	TGCGCCAGCAGCCCACAGGATCAGCGGGATTCACCCCTCCACTTT
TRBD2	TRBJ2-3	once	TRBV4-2	CASSQDGTRRSLDTQYF	TGTGCCAGCAGCCAAGACGGGACTAGGAGAAGTCTTGATACGCAGTATTTT
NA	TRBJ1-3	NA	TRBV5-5	CASSLSRGSGNTIYF	TGTGCCAGCAGCCTGTCTCGGGGCTCTGGAAACACCATATATTTT
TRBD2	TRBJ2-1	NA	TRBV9	CASSTTSGGAWNEQFF	TGTGCCAGCAGCACAACTAGCGGGGGGGCCTGGAATGAGCAGTTCTTC
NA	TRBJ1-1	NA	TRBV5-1	CASSFRARNTEAFF	TGCGCCAGCAGCTTCCGAGCGCGGAACACTGAAGCTTTCTTT
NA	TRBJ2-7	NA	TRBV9	CASSVPGPYEQYF	TGTGCCAGCAGCGTACCAGGGCCGTACGAGCAGTACTTC
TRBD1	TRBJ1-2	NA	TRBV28	CASRDSGTGDRSYTF	TGTGCCAGCAGGGATTCCGGGACAGGGGACCGCAGCTACACCTTC
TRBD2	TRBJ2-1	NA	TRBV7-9	CASSSPPGLAGYNEQFF	TGTGCCAGCAGCTCACCGCCGGGACTAGCGGGATACAATGAGCAGTTCTTC
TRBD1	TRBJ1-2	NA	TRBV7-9	CASSHRTGEGYTF	TGTGCCAGCAGCCACCGGACAGGGGAAGGCTACACCTTC